Listed below are T cell receptor beta chains from one sample, sequenced in a study of vaccination and CD4 T cells after COVID-19. Via MiXCR, TCRdb re-called the PCR reads, giving one row per CDR3 protein. The data hold more than 7,000 distinct CDR3 sequences, with roughly 50% observed a single time. No antigen has been assigned to these receptors. The source material was CD4+ T cells from blood, cultured in vitro. These receptors were obtained from a human donor who had recovered from COVID-19. The CDR3 runs from the conserved cysteine through the conserved F or W. D genes are given only for firm matches. Clone size is stated in some rows and not others, as once, few, many or a class when expanded.

d_gene	abundance	v_gene	j_gene	CDR3nt	CDR3aa
NA	NA	TRBV6-5	TRBJ1-2	TGTGCCAGCAGTTATTCCTCCGGCGCTAACTATGGCTACACCTTC	CASSYSSGANYGYTF
TRBD2	NA	TRBV6-4	TRBJ2-2	TGTGCCAGCAGCAGGACTAGCGGGATGAACACCGGGGAGCTGTTTTTT	CASSRTSGMNTGELFF
TRBD1	few	TRBV19	TRBJ1-5	TGTGCCAGTAGTATAGACAGGGGGTACGGTCAGCCCCAGCATTTT	CASSIDRGYGQPQHF
NA	once	TRBV11-1	TRBJ1-1	TGTGCCAGCCGATCCCTAAGCGGAAGGGAAGCTTTCTTT	CASRSLSGREAFF
NA	NA	TRBV28	TRBJ1-2	TGTGCCAGCTTCTCTGGGGGCGCCTATGGCTACACCTTC	CASFSGGAYGYTF
TRBD1	NA	TRBV19	TRBJ1-4	TGTGCCAGTAGTCGAATAGGGGGCCAGGATGAAAAACTGTTTTTT	CASSRIGGQDEKLFF
NA	NA	TRBV11-1	TRBJ2-3	TGTGCCAGCAGCCCCCGATGGGGTGAGAGCACAGATACGCAGTATTTT	CASSPRWGESTDTQYF
NA	NA	TRBV7-9	TRBJ1-3	TGTGCCAGCAGCCTCTCGGGAAACACCATATATTTT	CASSLSGNTIYF
NA	once	TRBV7-2	TRBJ1-5	TGTGCCAGCAGCCTTTCGCAGGGCAATCAGCCCCAGCATTTT	CASSLSQGNQPQHF
NA	NA	TRBV5-6	TRBJ2-5	TGTGCCAGCAGTCATCAAGGCAGGGAGACCCAGTACTTC	CASSHQGRETQYF
NA	NA	TRBV7-8	TRBJ1-1	NA	CASSLVGTGIAETFF
NA	NA	TRBV5-8	TRBJ2-3	TGTGCCAGCAGCGCCGACAGCACAGATACGCAGTATTTT	CASSADSTDTQYF
NA	NA	TRBV28	TRBJ1-5	TGTGCCAGCAATACAGGGTCCGGAGGCAATCAGCCCCAGCATTTT	CASNTGSGGNQPQHF
TRBD1	few	TRBV15	TRBJ2-5	TGTGCCACCAGCAGAGAGGTGACAGGGGGCATTGAGACCCAGTACTTC	CATSREVTGGIETQYF
TRBD2	NA	TRBV12-3/TRBV12-4	TRBJ2-7	TGTGCCAGCAGTTTATGGCTAGCGGTCTCCTACGAGCAGTACTTC	CASSLWLAVSYEQYF
TRBD1	NA	TRBV6-1	TRBJ1-2	TGTGCCAGCAGTACAGGGGACAGTATGAACTATGGCTACACCTTC	CASSTGDSMNYGYTF